Each of the 21 T cell receptor beta chains below was sequenced from the same sample in a study of blood T cell repertoires in COVID-19. Sequencing was performed with immunoSEQ multiplex PCR; in TCRdb, only in-frame clones are kept and a portion is missing. The sample holds about 120,000 clones, just over 90% seen once. Sequenced input: peripheral blood. The receptors shown here come from a human donor with active COVID-19. The donor label of this sample is uncertain.

V is TRBV6-2 or TRBV6-3 and J is TRBJ2-5, with D uncertain. V was trimmed by 2 bases and J by 10 bases, leaving 11 bases between them. CDR1 MNHEY and CDR2 SVGEGT come from the germline V gene. This CDR3 is 12 amino acids long. This CDR3 is CASSYRIQDQYF. CDR3 coding DNA: TGTGCCAGCAGTTACCGGATCCAGGACCAGTACTTC.

The CDR3 reads CASSPDRVQETQYF. CDR3 sequence (DNA): TGTGCCAGCAGCCCGGACAGGGTGCAAGAGACCCAGTACTTC. V is TRBV7-8 and J is TRBJ2-5; 8 bases agree with TRBD1. J was trimmed by 2 bases and V by 5 bases; bases with no gene match: 4. Germline CDR1 SGHVS, CDR2 FQNEAQ. The CDR3 runs 14 residues.

This chain uses TRBV18 with TRBJ2-1, with 7 positions matching TRBD2. Germline loops: CDR1 KGHSH, CDR2 LQKENI. The CDR3 runs to 15 residues. After removal of 6 bases from V and 4 bases from J, the junction contained 9 bases not matched to a gene. In DNA form, the CDR3 reads TGTGCCAGCTCCGCGGCGGGGGTCCTATACAATGAGCAGTTCTTC. Translated: CASSAAGVLYNEQFF.

The chain is built from TRBV4-3 and TRBJ1-2; the D gene is possibly TRBD1 (5 bases). CDR1 is LGHNA, CDR2 YSLEER, per germline. There are 15 residues in the CDR3. Deletions cut 4 bases from V and 2 bases from J, with 14 bases between. The CDR3 region is CASSPGQGGNYGYTF. As DNA, the CDR3 is TGCGCCAGCAGCCCCGGTCAGGGTGGGAACTATGGCTACACCTTC.

The chain has TRBV7-9 and TRBJ2-1; maybe TRBD1 (5 bases). Trimming left V 3 bases short and J 7 bases short, with 13 bases between. This CDR3 comprises 14 residues. CDR1 SEHNR and CDR2 FQNEAQ come from the germline V gene (reference sequence). CDR3: CASSFRGLGNEQFF. In DNA, the CDR3 is TGTGCCAGCAGCTTTAGGGGCCTGGGGAATGAGCAGTTCTTC.

This clone is a singleton in its sample. The chain recombines TRBV9 with TRBJ2-6; 8 bases align to TRBD1. The junction had 7 bases not matched to a gene; V was cut back by 3 bases and J by 2 bases. The CDR3 extends over 17 amino acids. Germline loops: CDR1 SGDLS, CDR2 YYNGEE. The CDR3 sequence: CASSEWDRSTGANVLTF. CDR3 in DNA: TGTGCCAGCAGCGAATGGGACAGGTCGACTGGGGCCAACGTCCTGACTTTC.

The chain uses TRBV15 and TRBJ1-4; TRBD1 matches 8 bases. The CDR3 sequence is 18 residues long. The germline V gene has CDR1 LNHNV and CDR2 YYDKDF (reference sequence). Unmatched junction bases numbered 9, after V lost 3 bases and J lost 0 bases. This CDR3 reads CATSSPGTGGATNEKLFF. In DNA, the CDR3 is TGTGCCACCAGCAGTCCTGGAACAGGGGGTGCAACTAATGAAAAACTGTTTTTT.

A remark on this clone: The same CDR3 can be traced to other DNA sequences in this sample. DNA of the CDR3: TGTGCCAGTAGTATCTCAGCGGGGGTGGCTTACGAGCAGTACTTC. This codes for CASSISAGVAYEQYF. The rearrangement joins TRBV19 to TRBJ2-7, with TRBD2 identical over 8 bases. Germline CDR1 is LNHDA and CDR2 is SQIVND (reference sequence). J lost 4 bases, V lost 3 bases, and 8 bases had no gene match. The CDR3 has 15 residues.

V is TRBV7-2 and J is TRBJ2-5; the D gene is possibly TRBD1 (6 bases). The CDR3 is 13 amino acids. Trimming pared 5 bases from V and 5 bases from J, leaving 12 bases between. Germline V gene data show CDR1 as SGHTA and CDR2 as FQGNSA. The CDR3, as DNA: TGTGCCAGCAGCCCAGGGGCGCTCGAGACCCAGTACTTC. Its translation is CASSPGALETQYF.

V and J are TRBV2 and TRBJ2-7, with 7 bases fitting TRBD1. The junction had 8 bases not matched to a gene; V was cut back by 4 bases and J by 5 bases. From germline, CDR1 is SNHLY and CDR2 FYNNEI. The CDR3 has 14 residues. This chain's CDR3 is CASSGRQGVNEQYF. The DNA for the CDR3 is TGTGCCAGCAGTGGGCGACAGGGCGTCAACGAGCAGTACTTC.

The chain uses TRBV19 and TRBJ1-1, with 7 bases matching TRBD1. J lost 2 bases, V lost 5 bases, and 5 bases had no gene match. Per germline, CDR1 LNHDA and CDR2 SQIVND (reference sequence). The CDR3 has 14 residues. CDR3 DNA sequence: TGTGCCAGTAGTCACAGGGGACCTAACACTGAAGCTTTCTTT. Translated: CASSHRGPNTEAFF.

The chain joins TRBV5-6 to TRBJ2-2, with D perhaps matching TRBD2 (7 bases). Trimming removed 1 base at V and 0 bases at J, with 10 bases between. The CDR3 runs to 16 residues. Germline V CDR1 and CDR2: SGHDT, YYEEEE. The DNA for the CDR3 is TGTGCCAGCAGCTTGTGGGGGGGCACGAACACCGGGGAGCTGTTTTTT. This translates into CASSLWGGTNTGELFF.

The chain joins TRBV3-1 (or the pseudogene TRBV3-2) to TRBJ2-5, with no clear D. From germline, CDR1 is LGHDT and CDR2 YNNKEL (reference sequence). This CDR3 has 13 residues. Trimming took off 4 bases at V and 5 bases at J, with 11 bases between the two ends. The CDR3 DNA reads TGTGCCAGCAGCCTTTTCGGGTGGGAGACCCAGTACTTC. Amino acids: CASSLFGWETQYF.

This clone has just one count. The chain couples TRBV5-4 to TRBJ1-2; 7 bases are shared with TRBD1. With 1 base clipped from V and 6 bases from J, the junction kept 9 bases outside the gene matches. This CDR3 region has 15 residues. Germline lookup yields CDR1 SGHNT and CDR2 YYREEE (reference sequence). CDR3 DNA: TGTGCCAGCAGCTTGTTGCAGGGGGGTATGGATGGCTACACCTTC. The encoded protein is CASSLLQGGMDGYTF. Using reference TRBV5-4 and TRBJ1-2 for the parts outside the CDR3, the full variable domain is ETGVTQSPTHLIKTRGQQVTLRCSSQSGHNTVSWYQQALGQGPQFIFQYYREEENGRGNFPPRFSGLQFPNYSSELNVNALELDDSALYLCASSLLQGGMDGYTFGSGTRLTVV.

The CDR3: CASSLGQWLTQYF. As DNA, the CDR3 is TGTGCCAGCAGCTTAGGCCAATGGCTGACCCAGTACTTC. V and J are TRBV7-6 and TRBJ2-5; D unclear. The V gene lost 1 base and the J gene lost 7 bases, with 10 bases spanning the gap. The germline V gene encodes CDR1 SGHVS and CDR2 FNYEAQ. The CDR3 has 13 residues.

This clone has just one count. This chain links TRBV3-1 (or the pseudogene TRBV3-2) with TRBJ1-2; TRBD1 is a possible D gene (5 bases). Trimming cost V 1 base and J 2 bases, with 11 bases left between them. CDR1 LGHDT and CDR2 YNNKEL come from the germline V gene (reference sequence). The CDR3 consists of 15 residues. The chain's CDR3 is CASSQATDRNYGYTF. CDR3 coding DNA: TGTGCCAGCAGCCAAGCGACCGACAGAAACTATGGCTACACCTTC.

The chain employs TRBV18 and TRBJ1-1; perhaps TRBD1 as D (5 bases). From germline, CDR1 is KGHSH and CDR2 LQKENI. There are 13 residues in the CDR3. V lost 3 bases and J lost 6, with 11 bases in between. CDR3 sequence (DNA): TGTGCCAGCTCACCGCGGACAACTTCTGAAGCTTTCTTT. Its translation is CASSPRTTSEAFF. Complete variable domain (other parts from reference TRBV18 and TRBJ1-1): NAGVMQNPRHLVRRRGQEARLRCSPMKGHSHVYWYRQLPEEGLKFMVYLQKENIIDESGMPKERFSAEFPKEGPSILRIQQVVRGDSAAYFCASSPRTTSEAFFGQGTRLTVV.

This chain connects TRBV5-6 to TRBJ1-4; 10 bases match TRBD1. This CDR3 contains 16 residues. Per germline, CDR1 SGHDT and CDR2 YYEEEE. V was pared by 5 bases and J by 7 bases, with 11 bases of the junction left unmatched. The CDR3 DNA sequence: TGTGCCAGCAGTCTTGTTGTGACAGGGGGCGGTGAAAAACTGTTTTTT. It encodes CASSLVVTGGGEKLFF.

The rearrangement links TRBV7-9 to TRBJ2-1; TRBD2 might be the D (7 bases). Trimming removed 1 base at V and 2 bases at J, with 9 bases between. Germline-derived CDR1 and CDR2 are SEHNR and FQNEAQ (reference sequence). The CDR3 is 15 residues long. The DNA of the CDR3 is TGTGCCAGCAGCTTAGGCGGGGGCGCCTACAATGAGCAGTTCTTC. Protein: CASSLGGGAYNEQFF.

The chain recombines TRBV6-6 with TRBJ2-1; 7 nucleotides match TRBD2. The CDR3 has 13 amino acids. The V gene's germline CDR1 is MNHNY and CDR2 SVGAGI (reference sequence). J gave up 2 bases and V 6 bases, and 1 base lay outside the gene matches. This CDR3 is CASSGLAYNEQFF. DNA for the CDR3: TGTGCCAGCAGCGGACTAGCCTACAATGAGCAGTTCTTC.

V and J are TRBV4-3 and TRBJ1-5; TRBD1 aligns across 8 bases. The junction had 19 bases not matched to a gene; V was cut back by 6 bases and J by 3 bases. The CDR3 is made up of 19 amino acids. CDR1 and CDR2 (germline): LGHNA, YSLEER. This CDR3 is CASRLRPLRTGKNNQPQHF. The CDR3 region has the DNA TGCGCCAGCAGGCTCAGACCTCTTCGGACAGGGAAAAACAATCAGCCCCAGCATTTT.